This T cell receptor beta chain stems from a study of cytomegalovirus exposure and HLA in healthy donors. Study conclusions and caveats: The study designated 160 or so TCR beta chains cytomegalovirus-associated.

Profiling relied on immunoSEQ multiplex PCR, and the TCRdb table lists in-frame clones only, not all of them. The sample holds roughly 260,000 clones; 90% are singletons and the top ten take under 0.45%. CDR1 is WNHNN and CDR2 is SYGVQD in the germline V gene (reference sequence). V was trimmed by 3 bases and J by 3 bases, leaving 13 bases between them. This CDR3 region has 15 residues. For this clone: Its antigen is not known.

The chain combines TRBV10-1 with TRBJ2-3, with D possibly being TRBD1 (6 bases). The sequence was collected from a woman aged 18-29 years in good health and CMV-seronegative. Sample: PBMCs. The DNA of the CDR3 is TGCGCCAGCAGTGATGGGGGCCGGTCGACAGATACGCAGTATTTT. Its translation is CASSDGGRSTDTQYF.